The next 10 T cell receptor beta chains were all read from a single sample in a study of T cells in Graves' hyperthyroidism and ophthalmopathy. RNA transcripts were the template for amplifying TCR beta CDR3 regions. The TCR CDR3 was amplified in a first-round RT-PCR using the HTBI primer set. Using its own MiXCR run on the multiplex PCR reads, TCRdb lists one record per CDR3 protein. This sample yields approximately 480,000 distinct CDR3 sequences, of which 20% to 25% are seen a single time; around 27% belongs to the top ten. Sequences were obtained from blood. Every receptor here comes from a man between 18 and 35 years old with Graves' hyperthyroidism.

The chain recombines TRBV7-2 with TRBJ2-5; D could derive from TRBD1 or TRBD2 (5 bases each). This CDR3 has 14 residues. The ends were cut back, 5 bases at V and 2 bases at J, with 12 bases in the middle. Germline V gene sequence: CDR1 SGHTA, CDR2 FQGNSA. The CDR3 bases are TGTGCCAGCAGCCCAGAGGGGTTTCAAGAGACCCAGTACTTC. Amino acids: CASSPEGFQETQYF.

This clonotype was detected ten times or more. DNA of the CDR3: TGTGCCAGCAGAGGAGACGGGGAGCTCACAGATACGCAGTATTTT. It yields the protein CASRGDGELTDTQYF. The chain links TRBV6-1 to TRBJ2-3; D possibly corresponds to TRBD2 (5 bases). The CDR3 extends over 15 amino acids. Germline V gene lookup returns CDR1 MNHNS and CDR2 SASEGT. The ends were cut back, 6 bases at V and 2 bases at J, with 15 bases in the middle.

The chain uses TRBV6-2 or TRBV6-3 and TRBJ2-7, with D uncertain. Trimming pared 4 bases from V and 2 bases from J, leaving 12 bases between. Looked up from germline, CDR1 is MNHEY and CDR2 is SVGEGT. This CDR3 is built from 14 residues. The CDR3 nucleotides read TGTGCCAGCAGTTCCGCGTTTACCGCCTACGAGCAGTACTTC. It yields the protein CASSSAFTAYEQYF.

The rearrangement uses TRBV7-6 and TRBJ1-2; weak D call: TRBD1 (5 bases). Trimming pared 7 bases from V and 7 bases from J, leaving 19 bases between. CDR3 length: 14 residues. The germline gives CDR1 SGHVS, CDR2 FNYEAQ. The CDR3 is CASTNAGGAGGYTF. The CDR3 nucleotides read TGTGCCAGCACTAACGCCGGAGGGGCGGGTGGCTACACCTTC.

The CDR3 DNA reads TGTGCCAGCAGCCCAGGATTTACCTATGGCTACACCTTC. Its protein is CASSPGFTYGYTF. The rearrangement links TRBV28 to TRBJ1-2; no clear D gene. The CDR3 spans 13 residues. Looked up from germline, CDR1 is MDHEN and CDR2 is SYDVKM. With 6 bases removed from V and 4 bases from J, the gap between germline ends came to 12 bases.

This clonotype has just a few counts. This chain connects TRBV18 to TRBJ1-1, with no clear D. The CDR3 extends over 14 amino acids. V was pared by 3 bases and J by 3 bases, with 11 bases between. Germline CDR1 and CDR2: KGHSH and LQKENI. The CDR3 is CASSPRGSDTEAFF. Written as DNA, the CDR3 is TGTGCCAGCTCACCTCGGGGTTCCGACACTGAAGCTTTCTTT.

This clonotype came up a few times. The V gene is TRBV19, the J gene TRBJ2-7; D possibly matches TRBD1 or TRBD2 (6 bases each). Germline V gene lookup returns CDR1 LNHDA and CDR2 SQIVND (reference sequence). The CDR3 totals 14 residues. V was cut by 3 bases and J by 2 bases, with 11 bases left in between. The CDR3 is CASSIDGGPYEQYF. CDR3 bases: TGTGCCAGTAGTATTGACGGGGGCCCCTACGAGCAGTACTTC.

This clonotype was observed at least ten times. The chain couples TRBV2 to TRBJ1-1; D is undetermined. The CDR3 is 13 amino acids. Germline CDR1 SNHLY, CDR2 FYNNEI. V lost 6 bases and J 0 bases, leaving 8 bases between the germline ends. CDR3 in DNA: TGTGCCAGCAGGCAGAATATGAACACTGAAGCTTTCTTT. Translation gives CASRQNMNTEAFF.

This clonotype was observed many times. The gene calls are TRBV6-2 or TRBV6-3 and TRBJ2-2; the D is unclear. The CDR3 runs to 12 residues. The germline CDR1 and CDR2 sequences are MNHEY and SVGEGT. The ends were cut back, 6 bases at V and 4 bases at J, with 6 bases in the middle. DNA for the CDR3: TGTGCCAGCAGCGACGCCACCGGGGAGCTGTTTTTT. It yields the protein CASSDATGELFF.

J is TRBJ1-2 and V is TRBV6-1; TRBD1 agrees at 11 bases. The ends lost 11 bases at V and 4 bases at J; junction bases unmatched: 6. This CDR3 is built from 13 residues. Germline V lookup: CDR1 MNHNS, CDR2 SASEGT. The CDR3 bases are TGTGCCGGACAGGGGGCGAAGAGCTATGGCTACACCTTC. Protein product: CAGQGAKSYGYTF.